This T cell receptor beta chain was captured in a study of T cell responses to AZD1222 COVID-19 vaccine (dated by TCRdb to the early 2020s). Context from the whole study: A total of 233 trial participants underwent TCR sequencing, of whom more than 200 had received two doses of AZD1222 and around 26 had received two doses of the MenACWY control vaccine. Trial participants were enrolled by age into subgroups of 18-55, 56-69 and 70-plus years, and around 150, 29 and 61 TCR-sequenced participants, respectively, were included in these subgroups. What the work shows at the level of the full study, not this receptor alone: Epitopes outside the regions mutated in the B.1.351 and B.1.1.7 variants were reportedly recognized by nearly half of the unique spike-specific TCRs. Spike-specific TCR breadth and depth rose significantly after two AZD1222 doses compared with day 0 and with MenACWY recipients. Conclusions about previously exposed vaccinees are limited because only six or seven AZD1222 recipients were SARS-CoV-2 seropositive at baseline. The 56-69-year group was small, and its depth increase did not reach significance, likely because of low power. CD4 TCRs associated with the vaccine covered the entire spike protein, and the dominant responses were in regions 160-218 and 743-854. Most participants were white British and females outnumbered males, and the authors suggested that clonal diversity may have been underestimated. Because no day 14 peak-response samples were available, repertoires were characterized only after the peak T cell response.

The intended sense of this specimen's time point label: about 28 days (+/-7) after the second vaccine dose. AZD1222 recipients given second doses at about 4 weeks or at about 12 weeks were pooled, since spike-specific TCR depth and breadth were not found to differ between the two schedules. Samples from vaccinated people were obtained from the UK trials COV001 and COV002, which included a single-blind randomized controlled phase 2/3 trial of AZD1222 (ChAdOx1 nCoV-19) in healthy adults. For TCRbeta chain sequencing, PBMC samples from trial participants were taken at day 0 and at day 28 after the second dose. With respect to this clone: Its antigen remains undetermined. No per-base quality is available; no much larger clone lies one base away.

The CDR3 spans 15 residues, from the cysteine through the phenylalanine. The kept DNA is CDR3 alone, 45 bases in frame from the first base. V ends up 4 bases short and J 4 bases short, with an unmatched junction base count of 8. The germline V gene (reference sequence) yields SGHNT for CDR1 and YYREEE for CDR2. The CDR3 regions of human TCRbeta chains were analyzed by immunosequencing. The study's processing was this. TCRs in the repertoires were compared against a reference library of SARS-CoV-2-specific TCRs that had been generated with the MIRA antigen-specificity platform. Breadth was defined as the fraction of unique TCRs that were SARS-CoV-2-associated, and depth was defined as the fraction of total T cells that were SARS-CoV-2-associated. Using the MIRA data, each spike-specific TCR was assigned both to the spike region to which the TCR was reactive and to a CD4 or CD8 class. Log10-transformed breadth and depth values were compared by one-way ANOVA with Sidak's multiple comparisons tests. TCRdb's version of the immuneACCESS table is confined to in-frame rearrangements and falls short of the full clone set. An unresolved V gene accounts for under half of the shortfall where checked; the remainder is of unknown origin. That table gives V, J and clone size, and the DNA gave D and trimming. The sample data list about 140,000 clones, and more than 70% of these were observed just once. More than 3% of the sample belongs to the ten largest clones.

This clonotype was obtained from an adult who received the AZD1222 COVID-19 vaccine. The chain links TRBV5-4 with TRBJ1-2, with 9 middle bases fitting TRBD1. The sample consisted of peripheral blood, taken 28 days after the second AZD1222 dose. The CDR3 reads CASSPGQGRFYGYTF. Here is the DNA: TGTGCCAGCAGCCCTGGACAGGGGCGCTTCTATGGCTACACCTTC.